This T cell receptor (beta chain) was sequenced in a study of T cells in localized non-small cell lung cancer (dated by TCRdb to 2019 to 2021). Study-wide context: T cell repertoires of 236 early-stage NSCLC patients were analyzed, with tumors being compared against uninvolved tumor-adjacent lungs. The cohort was made up of around 220 treatment-naive NSCLC patients whose localized lung tumors had been resected. The mean age of the NSCLC patients was roughly 70 years, with 120 to 150 men and about a hundred women.

The CDR3 spans 16 residues, from the cysteine through the phenylalanine. The retained sequence is limited to the CDR3, 48 bases, with the frame set at the first base. The V end gives up 8 bases and the J end 3 bases, leaving 10 bases in the junction not matched to a gene. In the germline V gene, CDR1 corresponds to SGHNT and CDR2 to YENEEA. The paper as a whole reports these results and caveats: A median of approximately 62 of the top 100 tumor clones turned up in the paired uninvolved adjacent lung, and approximately 30 of those clones also ranked among the top 100 of that same adjacent lung. Uninvolved tumor-adjacent lung showed the highest T cell clonality, higher than tumor, which suggests more focused antigenic responses in the adjacent lung. Because the study design was exploratory, TCR variables were selected using unadjusted p-values without false-discovery rate correction. Because multi-region sequencing of the tumors was not done, intratumor heterogeneity could not be ruled out. Longer overall survival was associated with higher blood T cell density, whereas shorter survival was associated with higher adjacent-lung clonality.

The immunoSEQ Assay was used to sequence TCR beta CDR3 regions from DNA. The source study handled its data this way. To compute T cell density, TCR beta template counts were normalized to usable DNA, which was estimated by amplifying housekeeping genes. Richness was estimated using the preseqR package, with extrapolation to 400,000 templates for PBMC samples and to 120,000 templates for tissue samples. Clonality was calculated as one minus Pielou's evenness. Tissue-enriched TCRs were identified through differential abundance testing performed on productive amino-acid clonotypes, with a minimum total count of 5 and an alpha of 0.1. Repertoire overlap between compartments was quantified with the Jaccard Index and Morisita Overlap Index. GLIPH clustered TCR beta CDR3s with public tetramer-defined viral CDR3s; viral motifs required at least three viral sequences plus V-gene enrichment. Imported from immuneACCESS, the table was reduced by TCRdb to in-frame sequences with V and J called. These copies leave out some clones; in studies compared against another copy, an unresolved V gene accounts for under half, and the cause of the remainder is not known. V and J calls and clone size are those listed in that table; D and trimming were worked out from the DNA. The sample profile shows roughly 34,000 clones; less than 80% of them were found once. The top ten constitute 35% to 45% of the sample.

As to this clone: Its antigen is not yet known. The record has no base qualities; no much larger clone is one base away.

At diagnosis, tumor, uninvolved tumor-adjacent lung and peripheral blood were collected and then preserved as a mix of FFPE and fresh-frozen material. Blood samples were analyzed as peripheral blood mononuclear cells for TCR repertoire profiling. The sequence derives from a male donor older than 55 with stage II squamous cell lung carcinoma. The chain employs TRBV11-3 and TRBJ2-3; 11 middle bases align to TRBD2. This specimen was peripheral blood, taken before any cancer treatment. This receptor has the CDR3 CASRTSGGKRTDTQYF. In nucleotide form, the sequence is TGTGCCAGCCGTACTAGCGGGGGAAAGAGGACAGATACGCAGTATTTT.